This passage covers 22 T cell receptor beta chains from one sample sequenced in a study of T cell responses to AZD1222 COVID-19 vaccine. Clones were sequenced by immunoSEQ multiplex PCR, and TCRdb holds only the in-frame ones, with some missing. The sample lists 35,000 to 45,000 clones, about 78% seen once, with about 3.7% in the top ten. The specimen was peripheral blood, collected on day 0 of AZD1222 vaccination. The receptors originated from an adult in good health.

This clone was recorded a few times. The V and J genes are TRBV19 and TRBJ1-6; TRBD1 might be the D (6 bases). The CDR3 runs 15 residues. The germline V and J ends were trimmed by 10 bases and 8 bases, with 21 bases remaining between them. CDR1 is LNHDA and CDR2 is SQIVND in the germline V gene (reference sequence). CDR3 sequence (DNA): TGTGCCACTCAAGGGGGGTCGGACAGCCATTCACCCCTCCACTTT. Amino acid sequence: CATQGGSDSHSPLHF.

For this clone: A read error may produce the germline difference seen at one junction end. The chain joins TRBV12-3 or TRBV12-4 to TRBJ1-1, with 9 nucleotides matching TRBD1. This CDR3 is built from 13 residues. In nucleotides, the CDR3 is TGTGCCAGCAGTTCTTTCGTACAGGGGGCGCAAGACTTT. It yields the protein CASSSFVQGAQDF.

The chain combines TRBV6-1 with TRBJ2-7, with a possible D match to TRBD1 (6 bases). With 0 bases removed from V and 6 bases from J, the gap between germline ends came to 18 bases. Germline assignment: CDR1 MNHNS and CDR2 SASEGT. There are 16 residues in the CDR3. CDR3 region: CASSEAGGSLYREQYF. Written as DNA, the CDR3 is TGTGCCAGCAGTGAAGCAGGGGGATCCCTCTACCGCGAGCAGTACTTC.

J is TRBJ1-1 and V is TRBV6-2 or TRBV6-3; no firm D call. Trimming pared 5 bases from V and 7 bases from J, leaving 8 bases between. There are 11 residues in the CDR3. Germline lookup yields CDR1 MNHEY and CDR2 SVGEGT. The CDR3 here is CASSLSFEAFF. In nucleotides, the CDR3 is TGTGCCAGCAGTCTTTCCTTTGAAGCTTTCTTT.

The chain uses TRBV7-3 and TRBJ2-2, with D unclear. Germline loops: CDR1 SGHTA, CDR2 FQGTGA. The CDR3 extends over 13 amino acids. Trimming left V 3 bases short and J 0 bases short, with 2 bases between. CDR3 in DNA: TGTGCCAGCAGCTTCGCGAACACCGGGGAGCTGTTTTTT. It encodes CASSFANTGELFF. Filled out from reference TRBV7-3 and TRBJ2-2, the complete variable domain reads GAGVSQTPSNKVTEKGKYVELRCDPISGHTALYWYRQSLGQGPEFLIYFQGTGAADDSGLPNDRFFAVRPEGSVSTLKIQRTERGDSAVYLCASSFANTGELFFGEGSRLTVL.

A few counts support this clone. V and J are TRBV5-6 and TRBJ1-1; D gene ambiguous. V was pared by 0 bases and J by 0 bases, with 15 bases between. The germline CDR1 and CDR2 sequences are SGHDT and YYEEEE. The CDR3 is made up of 17 amino acids. The CDR3 spells CASSLARRGPMNTEAFF. CDR3 DNA sequence: TGTGCCAGCAGCTTGGCCAGGCGGGGTCCCATGAACACTGAAGCTTTCTTT.

The genes are TRBV10-1 and TRBJ2-2; D call uncertain. The germline CDR1 and CDR2 sequences are WNHNN and SYGVQD (reference sequence). V lost 0 bases, J lost 4 bases, and 6 bases lay in between. This CDR3 is 14 amino acids long. The CDR3 sequence is CASSESGLTGELFF. CDR3 bases: TGCGCCAGCAGTGAGTCCGGTCTCACCGGGGAGCTGTTTTTT.

The chain is built from TRBV19 and TRBJ1-5; D ambiguous. Between the trimmed V and J ends, which lost 5 bases and 2 bases, there was a span of 10 bases. The germline CDR1 and CDR2 sequences are LNHDA and SQIVND (reference sequence). CDR3 length equals 14 residues. This chain's CDR3 is CASSWERGNQPQHF. The CDR3, as DNA: TGTGCCAGTAGTTGGGAGCGGGGCAATCAGCCCCAGCATTTT.

The CDR3 DNA is TGTGCCAGCAGTTTATCAGGGGTACATAATTCACCCCTCCACTTT. It translates to CASSLSGVHNSPLHF. The rearrangement joins TRBV28 to TRBJ1-6; possible D gene TRBD1, 6 bases. Trimming took 1 base from V and 5 from J, leaving 9 bases between them. This CDR3 comprises 15 residues. CDR1 is MDHEN, CDR2 SYDVKM, per germline.

The V gene is TRBV30, the J gene TRBJ2-5, with TRBD1 matching 7 bases. The germline V gene has CDR1 GTSNPN and CDR2 SVGIG (reference sequence). V lost 0 bases, J lost 2 bases, and 6 bases stayed unmatched. There are 15 residues in the CDR3. The CDR3 bases are TGTGCCTGGAGTGTAAACAGGGGTGCACAAGAGACCCAGTACTTC. Translation gives CAWSVNRGAQETQYF.

The chain uses TRBV28 and TRBJ2-3, with D maybe TRBD2 (5 bases). This CDR3 has 12 residues. Germline CDR1 and CDR2: MDHEN and SYDVKM. V was cut by 3 bases and J by 9 bases, with 10 bases left in between. The CDR3 loop reads CASSFREQTQYF. DNA for the CDR3: TGTGCCAGCAGTTTTAGGGAGCAAACGCAGTATTTT. Full variable domain (missing parts from reference TRBV28 and TRBJ2-3): DVKVTQSSRYLVKRTGEKVFLECVQDMDHENMFWYRQDPGLGLRLIYFSYDVKMKEKGDIPEGYSVSREKKERFSLILESASTNQTSMYLCASSFREQTQYFGPGTRLTVL.

This clone was seen a single time. This chain links TRBV2 with TRBJ1-2, with D possibly TRBD1 on 5 matching bases. Trimming took off 8 bases at V and 4 bases at J, with 8 bases between the two ends. Germline loops: CDR1 SNHLY, CDR2 FYNNEI. This CDR3 is built from 11 residues. The chain's CDR3 is CASSGGYGYTF. In nucleotides, the CDR3 is TGTGCCAGCTCGGGGGGCTATGGCTACACCTTC.

The rearrangement uses TRBV3-1 (or the pseudogene TRBV3-2) and TRBJ2-2, with D maybe TRBD2 (6 bases). The V end was cut by 0 bases, the J end by 1 base, with 12 bases between. The CDR3 runs 17 residues. Germline loops: CDR1 LGHDT, CDR2 YNNKEL (reference sequence). For the CDR3, the DNA is TGTGCCAGCAGCCAAGATCTGGGTAGCGGGAACACCGGGGAGCTGTTTTTT. The encoded protein is CASSQDLGSGNTGELFF.

The chain joins TRBV5-1 to TRBJ2-3; D is ambiguous. The CDR3 length is 16 residues. CDR1 SGHRS and CDR2 YFSETQ come from the germline V gene. Trimming shortened V by 1 base and J by 0 bases, and 12 bases separated the two germline ends. The CDR3 nucleotides are TGCGCCAGCAGCTTGCAAGATCCGACTAGCACAGATACGCAGTATTTT. This codes for CASSLQDPTSTDTQYF.

The chain employs TRBV12-3 or TRBV12-4 and TRBJ1-2; D ambiguous. Trimming took 5 bases from V and 11 from J, leaving 15 bases between them. The CDR3 spans 12 residues. The CDR3 protein is CASSGTGAKYTF. The CDR3 DNA reads as TGTGCCAGCAGTGGAACGGGAGCCAAGTACACCTTC.

The rearrangement uses TRBV14 and TRBJ2-1; possibly TRBD2 for D (5 bases). Germline V CDR1 and CDR2: SGHDN, FVKESK. This CDR3 is built from 14 residues. Trimming removed 0 bases from V and 7 bases from J, with 10 bases in between. The CDR3 is CASSQDLRGNEQFF. The CDR3 DNA reads TGTGCCAGCAGCCAAGATCTTCGGGGAAATGAGCAGTTCTTC.

This sequence joins TRBV19 and TRBJ1-5, with D possibly being TRBD1 (6 bases). This CDR3 is built from 13 residues. Between the trimmed V and J ends, which lost 8 bases and 6 bases, there was a span of 14 bases. Looked up from germline, CDR1 is LNHDA and CDR2 is SQIVND (reference sequence). The CDR3 coding sequence is TGTGCCAGTGGGGGCTCGAGGTTTCAGCCCCAGCATTTT. It codes for CASGGSRFQPQHF.

In this sample, this clone turned up once. V gene TRBV27 combines with J gene TRBJ1-2; TRBD1 matches at 8 bases. The CDR3 is 13 residues long. V lost 2 bases to trimming and J lost 8 bases; unmatched junction nucleotides: 4. The germline V gene has CDR1 MNHEY and CDR2 SMNVEV (reference sequence). As DNA, the CDR3 is TGTGCCAGCAGTTTACAGGGGGCTGGCGGCTACACCTTC. It encodes CASSLQGAGGYTF.

This clone was counted a single time. The chain employs TRBV20-1 and TRBJ1-1, with D uncertain. In germline, CDR1 is DFQATT, CDR2 SNEGSKA (reference sequence). The CDR3 runs to 11 residues. The CDR3 is CRVNGNTEAFF. The CDR3 nucleotides are TGCAGGGTGAATGGGAACACTGAAGCTTTCTTT.

This chain connects TRBV5-1 to TRBJ2-7, with D maybe TRBD1 (6 bases). The CDR3 consists of 17 residues. From germline, CDR1 is SGHRS and CDR2 YFSETQ. Trimming took off 0 bases at V and 0 bases at J, with 16 bases between the two ends. CDR3 residues: CASSLDPMGARSYEQYF. The CDR3 bases are TGCGCCAGCAGCTTGGACCCCATGGGGGCCCGCTCCTACGAGCAGTACTTC.

This clone occurred once. This chain connects TRBV19 to TRBJ1-1, with a tentative D call TRBD1 (5 bases). Trimming shortened V by 9 bases and J by 5 bases, and 19 bases separated the two germline ends. CDR1 LNHDA and CDR2 SQIVND come from the germline V gene (reference sequence). The CDR3 loop spans 14 amino acids. The CDR3 protein is CASRDRGSETEAFF. The CDR3 DNA follows: TGTGCCAGCAGAGACCGGGGCTCGGAGACTGAAGCTTTCTTT. The complete variable domain, with remaining parts taken from reference TRBV19 and TRBJ1-1, reads DGGITQSPKYLFRKEGQNVTLSCEQNLNHDAMYWYRQDPGQGLRLIYYSQIVNDFQKGDIAEGYSVSREKKESFPLTVTSAQKNPTAFYLCASRDRGSETEAFFGQGTRLTVV.

The V and J genes are TRBV28 and TRBJ1-1, with 7 bases aligning to TRBD1. The germline V gene encodes CDR1 MDHEN and CDR2 SYDVKM. The CDR3 is 12 amino acids. V dropped 11 bases and J dropped 0; count of bases not matched to a gene: 3. The DNA for the CDR3 is TGTGCCGGACAGGATATGAACACTGAAGCTTTCTTT. This codes for CAGQDMNTEAFF.